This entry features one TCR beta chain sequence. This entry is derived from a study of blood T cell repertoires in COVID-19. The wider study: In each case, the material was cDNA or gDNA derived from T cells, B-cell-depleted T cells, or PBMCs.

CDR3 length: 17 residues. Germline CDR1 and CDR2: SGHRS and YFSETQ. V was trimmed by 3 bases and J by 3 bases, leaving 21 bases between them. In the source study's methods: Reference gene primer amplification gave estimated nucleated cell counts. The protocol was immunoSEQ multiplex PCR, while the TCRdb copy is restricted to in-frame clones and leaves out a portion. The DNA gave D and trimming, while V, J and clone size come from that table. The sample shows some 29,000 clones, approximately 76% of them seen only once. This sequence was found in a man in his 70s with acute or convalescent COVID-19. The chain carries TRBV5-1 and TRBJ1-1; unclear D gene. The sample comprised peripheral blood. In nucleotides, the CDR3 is TGCGCCAGCAGCTCAGACCGGGCCTCCTTCGGGGACACTGAAGCTTTCTTT. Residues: CASSSDRASFGDTEAFF.